There are many counts of the clone carrying this T cell receptor (beta chain). Trimming removed 6 bases from V and 9 bases from J; junction bases left unmatched: 13. The CDR3 runs 16 residues. Diagnosis rested on symptoms, serum thyroxine and TRAb, thyroid ultrasound, and orbital computed tomography. Amplification yielded TCR beta CDR3 regions, with RNA transcripts as the source. TCR CDR3 underwent first-round RT-PCR with the HTBI primer set. TCRdb reprocessed the multiplex PCR reads with MiXCR, giving one entry per CDR3 protein. The sample has 300,000 to 450,000 distinct CDR3 sequences; roughly 14% are singletons. This specimen comes from a study of T cells in Graves' hyperthyroidism and ophthalmopathy. Overall study: Blood was drawn when the patient was first diagnosed and still untreated.

The sequencing sample was made of blood. The receptor was derived from a young woman with Graves' hyperthyroidism that later progressed to Graves' ophthalmopathy. The V and J genes are TRBV12-3 or TRBV12-4 and TRBJ2-5, with 13 bases that match TRBD2. The CDR3 DNA reads TGTGCCAGCAGAGAGGGGACTAGCGGGGACCTGGAGGCCCAGTACTTC. It is translated as CASREGTSGDLEAQYF.